This T cell receptor beta chain was recorded in a study of a mutant IDH1 vaccine in newly diagnosed glioma. For the study at large: Sex among treated patients split roughly 60% male, roughly 40% female; mean age was approximately 38 years. Radiotherapy, temozolomide, or both had been given previously, and both were given to most.

Comment on this clone: Its antigen is currently unknown.

Study-wide points: Pseudoprogression seemed unlinked to shifts in top peripheral T cell clonotypes.

V dropped 4 bases and J dropped 4; count of bases not matched to a gene: 8. Per the germline V gene, CDR1 is LNHDA and CDR2 is SQIVND (reference sequence). The CDR3 is made up of 15 amino acids. Time point specified: week 11, during vaccination. Alongside topical imiquimod, each dose of vaccine comprised 300 ug of mutant IDH1 20-mer peptide. Newly diagnosed WHO grade 3 or 4 IDH1-mutant, ATRX-lost astrocytomas were identified in the donors. Profiling relied on immunoSEQ multiplex PCR, and the TCRdb table lists in-frame clones only, not all of them. The sample lists roughly 48,000 clones; 90% to 95% were seen once.

This specimen consisted of PBMCs, obtained from a glioma patient whose treatment included an IDH1 peptide vaccine. The gene calls are TRBV19 and TRBJ1-1; 8 nucleotides agree with TRBD1. The receptor was isolated from a man aged 50 to 59 with glioma. The CDR3 loop is CASSTDRVGSTEAFF. The DNA for the CDR3 is TGTGCCAGTAGTACGGACAGGGTAGGGAGCACTGAAGCTTTCTTT.